A selection of T cell receptor beta chains follows, all from one sample in a study of quantifying T cell responses using KT2 cells. TCRdb re-called the UMI-ligation and nested PCR reads through MiXCR, storing one row per CDR3 protein. This table has approximately 60,000 distinct CDR3 sequences, roughly an eighth appearing once. Sequenced sample: PBMCs spiked with cells of the T cell clone KT2. These receptors were taken from a human donor. Each CDR3 is given with its conserved first and last residue. The D gene is left open where the match is weak. The size of a clone is reported for some rows only, either as once, few or many, or as a class for expanded clones.

J gene	clone size	D gene	V gene	CDR3 DNA	CDR3 protein
TRBJ2-1	few	TRBD2	TRBV29-1	TGCAGCGTTGAAGGGGGGTCCGATATTGGGACTAGCGGCTACTACAATGAGCAGTTCTTC	CSVEGGSDIGTSGYYNEQFF
TRBJ2-1	.	.	TRBV2	TGTGCCAGCAGTGAGACTCGTGGTTCCTACAATGAGCAGTTCTTC	CASSETRGSYNEQFF
TRBJ2-1	.	.	TRBV29-1	TGCAGCGGGGGAACGGGGGTTTACAATGAGCAGTTCTTC	CSGGTGVYNEQFF
TRBJ1-5	few	.	TRBV6-1	TGTGCCAGCAACCCAGGGCCAGGCAATCAGCCCCAGCATTTT	CASNPGPGNQPQHF
TRBJ2-3	few	TRBD2	TRBV6-5	TGTGCCAGCAGTCGTGGGGGTCCTAGCGGGGGCGGTTTCGGGACAGATACGCAGTATTTT	CASSRGGPSGGGFGTDTQYF
TRBJ2-4	many	TRBD2	TRBV20-1	TGCAGTGCAGTGACTAGCGAGCTAGCCAAAAACATTCAGTACTTC	CSAVTSELAKNIQYF
TRBJ2-7	.	TRBD2	TRBV20-1	TGCAGTGCTCGTAGAACGGGAGGGGACTACGAGCAGTACTTC	CSARRTGGDYEQYF
TRBJ1-2	.	.	TRBV27	TGTGCCAGCAGGGACGACAGTAACTATGGCTACACCTTC	CASRDDSNYGYTF
TRBJ2-3	few	.	TRBV20-1	TGCAGTGCTAGCCCCCAGGGGGATACGCAGTATTTT	CSASPQGDTQYF
TRBJ2-1	.	.	TRBV5-1	TGCGCCAGCAGCCCGATAGCCGTTAGCTCCTACAATGAGCAGTTCTTC	CASSPIAVSSYNEQFF
TRBJ2-1	many	TRBD1	TRBV12-3/TRBV12-4	TGTGCCAGCAGTTTAAGGGACAGGGATCCCTACAATGAGCAGTTCTTC	CASSLRDRDPYNEQFF
TRBJ1-1	few	.	TRBV5-1	TGCGCCAGCAGGGGTGGGACGGAGAACACTGAAGCTTTCTTT	CASRGGTENTEAFF
TRBJ2-5	.	.	TRBV5-4	TGTGCCAGCAGCTTGGGAGGGAGCAGGGAGGAGGCCCAGTACTTC	CASSLGGSREEAQYF
TRBJ1-2	.	TRBD1	TRBV27	TGTGCCAGCAGGCCCAGGGGACAGCTAAATAATGACGTCTACACCTTC	CASRPRGQLNNDVYTF
TRBJ2-2	.	.	TRBV7-3	TGTGCCAGCAGCGTGAGAAGTAACACCGGGGAGCTGTTTTTT	CASSVRSNTGELFF
TRBJ1-6	.	TRBD1	TRBV5-6	TGTGCCAGCAGTAACAGGGGATGGGATTCACCCCTCCACTTT	CASSNRGWDSPLHF
TRBJ2-1	.	TRBD1	TRBV27	TGTGCCAGCAGTCCGTCCTACAGGGGTTATAGCTCCTACAATGAGCAGTTCTTC	CASSPSYRGYSSYNEQFF